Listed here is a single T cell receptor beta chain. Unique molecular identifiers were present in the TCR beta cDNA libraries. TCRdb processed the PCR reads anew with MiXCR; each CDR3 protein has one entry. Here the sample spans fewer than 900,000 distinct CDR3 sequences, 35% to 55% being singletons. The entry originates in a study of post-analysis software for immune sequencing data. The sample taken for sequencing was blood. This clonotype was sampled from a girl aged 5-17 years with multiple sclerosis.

CDR3 nucleotide sequence: TGCAGTGGCGGACTAGCTGGGATTGTGGAGACCCAGTACTTC. Its protein product is CSGGLAGIVETQYF. V is TRBV20-1 and J is TRBJ2-5, with TRBD2 matching over 8 bases. The V and J ends lost 7 bases and 5 bases, in that order; junction bases with no gene match: 12. Germline CDR1 DFQATT, CDR2 SNEGSKA (reference sequence). The CDR3 totals 14 residues.